The clone carrying this T cell receptor (beta chain) came up once. A junction boundary mismatches the germline segment, possibly from a read error. This sample is part of a study of blood T cell repertoires in COVID-19. Study background: Collection of acute and convalescent COVID-19 samples took place in the United States, Italy and Spain. The cDNA or gDNA used as material had been derived from T cells, B-cell-depleted T cells, or PBMCs.

In the source study's methods: From reference gene primer amplification, estimates of nucleated cell counts were derived. The assay was immunoSEQ multiplex PCR, and TCRdb's table has in-frame clones only and misses some. The V and J calls and the clone size are those of that table, but D and trimming were determined from the DNA. The data hold fewer than 250,000 clones, with approximately 83% observed a single time. CDR3 length: 11 residues. Per germline, CDR1 LNHDA and CDR2 SQIVND (reference sequence). This receptor was identified in a middle-aged woman with acute COVID-19. Sequenced input: PBMCs or T cells enriched from blood (not recorded which). J is TRBJ2-7 and V is TRBV19; D gene unclear. CDR3 in DNA: TGTGCCAGTAGTATGTCGAACCAGGTTGTCTTC. Translating it yields CASSMSNQVVF.